Sequencing of this T cell receptor beta chain was carried out in a study of vaccination and CD4 T cells after COVID-19. The CDR3 contains 18 residues. Germline V lookup: CDR1 ENHRY, CDR2 SYGVKD. V was clipped by 2 bases and J by 3 bases; unmatched bases: 15. The Oncomine TCR Beta short-read assay generated sequence data from the DNA of cultured CD4+ T cells. A single record per CDR3 protein comes from TCRdb applying MiXCR to the PCR reads. This table holds tens of thousands of distinct CDR3 sequences, roughly 50% found once. This clonotype has only a few counts. Its target is not known. The treatment is: 10-day PBMC culture with coronavirus spike peptide pools or control peptides (ViraFEST assay). Under the ViraFEST approach, antigen-specific T cells were expanded with peptide pools and TCRs subsequently sequenced. Each of days 3 and 7 saw half the medium replaced by fresh IL-2 medium.

The chain couples TRBV10-3 to TRBJ2-5; TRBD2 agrees at 7 bases. Sequencing was performed on CD4+ T cells from blood, cultured in vitro. This sequence originates from a human donor who had recovered from COVID-19. The CDR3 sequence is CAISEAITPGLHKETQYF. CDR3 nucleotide sequence: TGTGCCATCAGTGAGGCCATTACCCCGGGACTACATAAAGAGACCCAGTACTTC.